This TCR beta chain was sequenced during a study of blood T cell repertoires in COVID-19 (dated by TCRdb to about 2020). As for the study more broadly: Samples from collaborators originated in the United States, Italy and Spain and spanned both the acute and convalescent phases of COVID-19. Deeply sampled blood TCRbeta repertoires from subjects exposed to, actively infected with, or recovered from COVID-19 were included in the dataset. The repertoires were made available in a free public database intended to serve as a resource for research on the immune response to SARS-CoV-2. The material from the prospective study consisted of cDNA or gDNA derived from T cells, B-cell-depleted T cells, or PBMCs. Where available, HLA class I and class II types were obtained from metadata supplied by the sample provider rather than from assay-based typing. A de-identified subject ID, COVID-19 status, age in years and sex were almost always included in the sample metadata. The samples were drawn from two sources: the first 160 participants of the ongoing ImmuneRACE study, and 1,200 or so subjects contributed by 6 global collaborators. The paper's findings and limits, for the study overall: The amount of clinical and demographic metadata varied by source and participant and was provided uncurated.

V loses 7 bases of germline sequence and J loses 5 bases, and the interval between the two ends is 9 bases. There are 13 amino acids in the CDR3, from cysteine to phenylalanine inclusive. Only the CDR3 portion is preserved as DNA: 39 bases, with reading frame beginning at the first base. Reading the germline V gene (reference sequence) gives CDR1 LNHDA and CDR2 SQIVND. On this clone itself: Its antigen is not yet known. No base quality information exists; no much larger clone differs at one position.

One collaborating source in Seattle enrolled patients during active infection and followed them longitudinally through the course of disease. Each collaborating institution followed its own protocols to collect whole blood in K2EDTA tubes. For TCRbeta analysis, collaborators shipped samples in one of three forms: frozen whole blood, isolated PBMCs, or DNA extracted from either of those sample types. TCRbeta CDR3 regions were amplified from genomic DNA by means of the immunoSEQ Assay, a bias-controlled multiplex PCR. As for how the authors treated the data: The number of nucleated cells in each sample was estimated by amplification of reference gene primers within the assay. Sequence reads were collapsed and filtered to measure the absolute abundance of every unique TCRbeta CDR3 rearrangement. Productive Simpson clonality was computed per sample as the square root of Simpson's diversity index over productive rearrangements. The source is immuneACCESS, and TCRdb retained only in-frame sequences with V and J called. Part of the clones is not carried over; for the studies checked, unresolved V genes explain less than half of this, and the remainder is unexplained. That table supplies the V and J calls and clone size; D and trimming were determined from the DNA. The sample contains fewer than 70,000 clones, approximately 84% of them found a single time. The ten largest clones add up to 15% to 20% of the sample.

This TCR came from a man between 35 and 55 years old with COVID-19, enrolled during active disease. Sequenced input: peripheral blood. Recombination connected TRBV19 to TRBJ1-6; the D gene cannot be named for sure. The CDR3 region: CASTGSDNSPLHF. The bases read TGTGCCAGTACTGGCAGCGATAATTCACCCCTCCACTTT.